The present entry profiles one T cell receptor beta chain with its context. This record belongs to a study of cytomegalovirus exposure and HLA in healthy donors. From germline, CDR1 is LNHDA and CDR2 SQIVND (reference sequence). V lost 10 bases to trimming and J lost 5 bases; unmatched junction nucleotides: 12. The CDR3 runs to 14 residues. In the PCR, 60 Vbeta and 13 Jbeta primers were used. Here immunoSEQ multiplex PCR was the method, and the copy in TCRdb shows in-frame clones only, minus some. The sample includes 90,000 to 140,000 clones, 75% to 85% of them seen just once. This receptor was identified in a man between 18 and 35 years old in good health and CMV-seronegative. The source material was PBMCs. This chain uses TRBV19 with TRBJ2-3; 7 bases are shared with TRBD2. The CDR3 DNA reads TGTGCCACTAGGGATGGCGGGAGTATAGATACGCAGTATTTT. Encoded protein: CATRDGGSIDTQYF.